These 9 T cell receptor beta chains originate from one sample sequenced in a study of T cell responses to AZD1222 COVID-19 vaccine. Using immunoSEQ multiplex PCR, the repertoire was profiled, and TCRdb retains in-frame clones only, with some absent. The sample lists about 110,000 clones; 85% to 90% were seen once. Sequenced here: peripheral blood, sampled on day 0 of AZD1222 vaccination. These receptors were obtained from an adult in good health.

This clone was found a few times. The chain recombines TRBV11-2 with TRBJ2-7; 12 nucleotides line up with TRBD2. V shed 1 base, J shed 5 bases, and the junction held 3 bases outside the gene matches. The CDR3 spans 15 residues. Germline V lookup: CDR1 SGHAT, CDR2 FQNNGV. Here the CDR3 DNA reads TGTGCCAGCAGCTTAGTGGCTAGCGGGAGGGACGAGCAGTACTTC. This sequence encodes CASSLVASGRDEQYF. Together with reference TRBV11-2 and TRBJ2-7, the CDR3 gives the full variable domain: EAGVAQSPRYKIIEKRQSVAFWCNPISGHATLYWYQQILGQGPKLLIQFQNNGVVDDSQLPKDRFSAERLKGVDSTLKIQPAKLEDSAVYLCASSLVASGRDEQYFGPGTRLTVT.

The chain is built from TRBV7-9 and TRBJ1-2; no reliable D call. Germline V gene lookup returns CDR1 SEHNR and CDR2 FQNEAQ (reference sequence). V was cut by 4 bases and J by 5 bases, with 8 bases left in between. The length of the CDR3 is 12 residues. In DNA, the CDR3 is TGTGCCAGCAGCTCCCTTACTTATGGCTACACCTTC. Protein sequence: CASSSLTYGYTF. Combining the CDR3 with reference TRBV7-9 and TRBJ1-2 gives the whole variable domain DTGVSQNPRHKITKRGQNVTFRCDPISEHNRLYWYRQTLGQGPEFLTYFQNEAQLEKSRLLSDRFSAERPKGSFSTLEIQRTEQGDSAMYLCASSSLTYGYTFGSGTRLTVV.

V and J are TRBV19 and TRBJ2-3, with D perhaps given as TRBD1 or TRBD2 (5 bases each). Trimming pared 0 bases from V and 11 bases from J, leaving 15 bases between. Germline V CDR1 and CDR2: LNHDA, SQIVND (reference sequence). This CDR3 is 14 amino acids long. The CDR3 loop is CASSIDGRGRVQYF. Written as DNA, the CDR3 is TGTGCCAGTAGTATAGATGGAAGGGGACGCGTGCAGTATTTT.

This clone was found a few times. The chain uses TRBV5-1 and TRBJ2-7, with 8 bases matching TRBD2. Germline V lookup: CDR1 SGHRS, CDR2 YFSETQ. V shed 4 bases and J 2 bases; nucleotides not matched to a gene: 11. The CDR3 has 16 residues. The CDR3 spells CASSLPSGLEPYEQYF. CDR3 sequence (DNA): TGCGCCAGCAGCCTTCCCTCGGGACTAGAGCCCTACGAGCAGTACTTC.

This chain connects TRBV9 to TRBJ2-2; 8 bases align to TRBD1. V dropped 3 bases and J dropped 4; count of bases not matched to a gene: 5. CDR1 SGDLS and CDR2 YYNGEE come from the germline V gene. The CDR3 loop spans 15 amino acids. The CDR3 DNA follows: TGTGCCAGCAGCGGAAGACAGGGGAGCACCGGGGAGCTGTTTTTT. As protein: CASSGRQGSTGELFF. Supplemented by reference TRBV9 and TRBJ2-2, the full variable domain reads DSGVTQTPKHLITATGQRVTLRCSPRSGDLSVYWYQQSLDQGLQFLIQYYNGEERAKGNILERFSAQQFPDLHSELNLSSLELGDSALYFCASSGRQGSTGELFFGEGSRLTVL.

The CDR3 here is CASSLWDEQYF. The CDR3 DNA follows: TGTGCCAGCAGCCTCTGGGACGAGCAGTACTTC. V and J are TRBV5-4 and TRBJ2-7; D gene uncertain. The CDR3 sequence is 11 residues long. CDR1 is SGHNT, CDR2 YYREEE, per germline (reference sequence). Trimming removed 4 bases from V and 5 bases from J, with 7 bases in between.

CDR3 nucleotide sequence: TGTGCCAGCAGCTTAACAGGGCCTGGAAACACCATATATTTT. This sequence encodes CASSLTGPGNTIYF. The gene calls are TRBV5-4 and TRBJ1-3; D possibly corresponds to TRBD1 (6 bases). V shed 2 bases and J shed 2 bases, with 8 bases lying between them. The germline gives CDR1 SGHNT, CDR2 YYREEE (reference sequence). The CDR3 runs to 14 residues.

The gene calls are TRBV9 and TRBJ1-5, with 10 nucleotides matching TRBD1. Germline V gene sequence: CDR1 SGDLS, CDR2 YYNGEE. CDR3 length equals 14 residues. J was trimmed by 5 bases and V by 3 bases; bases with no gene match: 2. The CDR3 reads CASSDGQGDQPQHF. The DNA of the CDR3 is TGTGCCAGCAGCGACGGACAGGGGGATCAGCCCCAGCATTTT.

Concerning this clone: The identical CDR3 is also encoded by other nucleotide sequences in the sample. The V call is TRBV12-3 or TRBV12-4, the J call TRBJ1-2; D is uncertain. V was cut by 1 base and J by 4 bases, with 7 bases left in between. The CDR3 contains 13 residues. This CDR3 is CASSLGQGYGYTF. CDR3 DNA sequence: TGTGCCAGCAGTTTAGGACAAGGCTATGGCTACACCTTC.